This T cell receptor beta chain was profiled in a study of shared clonotypes between healthy human individuals (dated by TCRdb to about 2020). Study-wide context: Three men and two women, aged 18 to 49 years, made up the cohort. For each donor, three plates each were used for CD4 naive and CD4 memory, two plates were used for CD8 naive, and one plate was used for CD8 memory. Blood TCR repertoires of a handful of healthy adults were deeply sequenced to estimate repertoire size and the extent of clonotype sharing between individuals. Different laboratories and diverse techniques were used to prepare libraries and sequence TCR repertoires, to increase sequencing depth and limit assay-specific biases. Between about 0.9 and 8.9 billion PBMCs per donor were obtained by leukapheresis.

Healthy HIV-negative adults with no recently reported acute infections or vaccinations were included as donors. All donors were Caucasian adults living in Nashville, Tennessee, USA. CD4+ T cells were enriched by magnetic negative selection, after which naive cells were positively selected on CD45RA and the negative fraction was taken as the memory subset. After blood collection by leukapheresis, PBMCs were isolated using Ficoll-Histopaque density gradient centrifugation and then cryopreserved in the vapor phase of liquid nitrogen. Analytical flow cytometry was used to check the purity and quantity of every magnetically sorted T cell population. Each sorted fraction had its genomic DNA isolated and then quantified by UV absorbance on a Nanodrop 2000c. For this clone: Its antigen target is currently unknown. No much larger clone is present one base from it, and per-base qualities are unavailable.

The paper's findings and limits, for the study overall: Even with the large sequencing depth, rarefaction of the sorted-subset datasets indicated that sequencing was incomplete. Sampling was restricted to blood, and TCR repertoires in tissues likely differ from the TCR repertoires found in blood. Compared with non-shared clonotypes, clonotypes shared by all four sorted-subset donors had higher generation probabilities. Across several donors, approximately 4.9% of naive CD4, approximately 4% of naive CD8, around 2.5% of memory CD4, and 0.4% of memory CD8 clonotypes were shared. Estimated clonotype richness was generally larger for naive than for memory subsets. Pairwise subsampling led to the expectation that sequencing depth would affect the degree of clonotype sharing among donors. The small number of donors limited the genetic and exposure-history diversity represented.

TCR CDR3 regions were amplified from genomic DNA by multiplex PCR using the deep immunoSEQ assay. For each cell subset, the extracted genomic DNA was distributed evenly across all wells of several immunoSEQ 96-well plates, and each plate served as one replicate. For sorted subsets, approximately 200 ng of genomic DNA, equivalent to 30,000 or so T cell genomes, went into each replicate PCR. Purified libraries were quantified with a Qubit 3.0 fluorometer, sized on a Bioanalyzer 2100, and re-quantified with the KAPA Library Quantification kit. Every immunoSEQ 96-well plate was sequenced on a separate single-read 150-cycle Illumina NextSeq 550 flow cell. The study's processing was this. Because the immunoSEQ output included only junctional sequences and no quality scores, the filtering could not be the same as the filtering used for full-length reads. Sequences were annotated with PyIR, a Python wrapper for IgBLAST v1.9, using IMGT germline references to assign V/J genes and CDR3. Reads were removed for weak V/J assignments (E-value above 1e-6), missing CDR3, stop codons, out-of-frame junctions, or ambiguous translated residues. V3J clonotypes were defined as sequences sharing the same inferred V gene, J gene, and CDR3 amino acid sequence. To compute the percentage overlap between repertoires, the number of shared unique clonotypes was divided by the size of the smaller repertoire. Three approaches were used to assess repertoire richness: RTK rarefaction, the Chao1 estimator, and Recon v2.1 estimates of unobserved clonotypes. Generation probabilities were computed with OLGA for all TCRbeta clonotypes obtained by the gDNA method from a handful of donors. The clones in this table, taken by TCRdb from immuneACCESS, are in-frame only. Not every clone is retained; where verified, under half of the shortfall comes from an unresolved V gene, and the cause of the rest is unknown. That table is the source of V, J and clone size, and D and trimming were worked out from the DNA. For this sample the table gives 1.6 million or so clones, of which 97% to 99% were detected only once. The ten largest make up 0.36% of the sample.

CDR1 and CDR2 are read off the germline V gene as SGDLS and YYNGEE. The germline V and J ends show losses of 3 bases and 3 bases respectively, and no gene match explains 12 bases of the junction. From the cysteine up to the phenylalanine, the CDR3 has a length of 17 residues. CDR3 DNA is the only sequence kept; it has 51 bases, read in frame from the first base. The sequence was obtained from a man aged 30 to 39 in good health. This sequence uses TRBV9 and TRBJ2-1; the central 7 bases match TRBD2. Sequencing was done on a sample of naive CD4+ T cells sorted from blood. In light of the paper, this sample's cell subset or site label describes: CD45RA+ positively selected. CDR3 region: CASSAQRGGSFYNEQFF. The sequenced DNA is TGTGCCAGCAGCGCACAACGTGGCGGGAGTTTCTACAATGAGCAGTTCTTC.